A selection of T cell receptor beta chains follows, all from one sample in a study of regulatory T cells in long-lasting Graves disease. In TCRdb, the multiplex PCR reads were re-called with MiXCR into one record per CDR3 protein. The table shows 400,000 to 500,000 distinct CDR3 sequences, with about 15% occurring only once. The sample was also linked to a second study, of T cells in Graves' hyperthyroidism and ophthalmopathy.

The specimen was peripheral blood mononuclear cells (PBMCs), collected at new diagnosis, from a patient treated with antithyroid drugs. These TCRs come from a woman aged 18-29 years with Graves disease. Each CDR3 is given with its conserved first and last residue. A D gene is named only where the DNA matches it firmly. Clone size is stated in some rows and not others, as once, few, many or a class when expanded.

D	size	V	J	CDR3	DNA
-	many	TRBV6-5	TRBJ2-1	CASSSSINEQFF	TGTGCCAGCAGTTCCAGTATCAATGAGCAGTTCTTC
-	many	TRBV12-3/TRBV12-4	TRBJ2-1	CASSVEVISYNEQFF	TGTGCCAGCAGTGTGGAGGTCATCTCCTACAATGAGCAGTTCTTC
TRBD2	many	TRBV11-2	TRBJ2-3	CASSGDGGSADTQYF	TGTGCCAGCAGCGGGGACGGGGGGAGCGCAGATACGCAGTATTTT
-	-	TRBV20-1	TRBJ2-3	CSHFERQTSTDTQYF	TGCAGTCATTTCGAAAGACAGACTAGCACAGATACGCAGTATTTT
TRBD1	-	TRBV7-2	TRBJ2-2	CASSSNTGTGSGELFF	TGTGCCAGCAGCTCGAACACCGGGACAGGGTCCGGGGAGCTGTTTTTT
-	-	TRBV7-2	TRBJ1-6	CASSLPLEGNSYNSPLHF	TGTGCCAGCAGCCTCCCCTTGGAAGGGAACTCCTATAATTCACCCCTCCACTTT
-	many	TRBV7-3	TRBJ2-3	CASSLVRGGMADTQYF	TGTGCCAGCAGCCTTGTTAGGGGTGGCATGGCAGATACGCAGTATTTT
TRBD2	few	TRBV20-1	TRBJ2-2	CSATPWRELNTGELFF	TGCAGTGCTACCCCTTGGCGGGAGCTGAACACCGGGGAGCTGTTTTTT
-	few	TRBV27	TRBJ1-6	CASSLSGRYNSPLHF	TGTGCCAGCAGTTTATCAGGACGGTATAATTCACCCCTCCACTTT
-	-	TRBV20-1	TRBJ1-4	CSAWGGEGEKLFF	TGCAGTGCTTGGGGGGGGGAGGGTGAAAAACTGTTTTTT
-	many	TRBV6-6	TRBJ2-1	CASSYSTDYNEQFF	TGTGCCAGCAGTTACTCGACCGATTACAATGAGCAGTTCTTC
-	once	TRBV6-1	TRBJ1-1	CAGSRGAEAFF	TGTGCCGGCAGCCGAGGCGCCGAAGCTTTCTTT
-	many	TRBV11-2	TRBJ1-1	CASSLPPGTVNTEAFF	TGTGCCAGCAGCTTACCCCCTGGGACGGTTAACACTGAAGCTTTCTTT
-	few	TRBV30	TRBJ1-5	CAWSAINQPQHF	TGTGCCTGGAGTGCGATCAATCAGCCCCAGCATTTT
TRBD1	many	TRBV29-1	TRBJ2-5	CSVSQGAPQETQYF	TGCAGCGTATCACAGGGGGCACCACAAGAGACCCAGTACTTC
-	few	TRBV4-1	TRBJ2-7	CASSQTGRYPYEQCF	TGCGCCAGCAGCCAGACGGGACGCTATCCCTACGAGCAGTGCTTC
-	few	TRBV3-1	TRBJ1-3	CASSQDSELSGNTIYF	TGTGCCAGCAGCCAAGATTCGGAACTCTCTGGAAACACCATATATTTT
-	-	TRBV28	TRBJ1-2	CASTRPAQYGYTF	TGTGCCAGCACGAGACCAGCGCAGTATGGCTACACCTTC
-	many	TRBV2	TRBJ2-1	CASSALLSSYNEQFF	TGTGCCAGCAGTGCCCTTTTAAGCTCCTACAATGAGCAGTTCTTC
TRBD1	many	TRBV20-1	TRBJ1-2	CSAPPQGQGSYGYTF	TGCAGTGCCCCACCACAGGGACAGGGGTCCTATGGCTACACCTTC
-	many	TRBV7-8	TRBJ1-2	CASSLRAPTSNYGYTF	TGTGCCAGCAGCTTAAGGGCACCAACTTCTAACTATGGCTACACCTTC
-	-	TRBV6-1	TRBJ2-7	CASSVGHTYEQYF	TGTGCCAGCAGTGTTGGACACACCTACGAGCAGTACTTC
TRBD1	few	TRBV20-1	TRBJ2-3	CSASLGQGTDTQYF	TGCAGTGCTAGTCTAGGACAGGGGACAGATACGCAGTATTTT
-	-	TRBV6-1	TRBJ2-3	CASQGYHTDTQYF	TGTGCCAGTCAGGGCTACCACACAGATACGCAGTATTTT
-	many	TRBV2	TRBJ2-7	CASSEVAYEQYF	TGTGCCAGCAGTGAAGTGGCGTACGAGCAGTACTTC
-	many	TRBV20-1	TRBJ2-5	CSAAGDGQETQYF	TGCAGTGCAGCAGGCGACGGTCAGGAGACCCAGTACTTC
TRBD1	many	TRBV20-1	TRBJ1-1	CSACRDSRNTEAFF	TGCAGTGCTTGTCGGGACAGCCGAAACACTGAAGCTTTCTTT
TRBD2	few	TRBV27	TRBJ2-1	CASSPTSGRRVEQFF	TGTGCCAGCAGTCCAACTAGCGGGAGGAGGGTTGAGCAGTTCTTC
-	many	TRBV7-2	TRBJ1-1	CASSFQPLNTEAFF	TGTGCCAGCAGCTTTCAGCCCTTGAACACTGAAGCTTTCTTT
-	-	TRBV29-1	TRBJ1-2	CSVEVPPYGYTF	TGCAGCGTTGAAGTTCCCCCCTATGGCTACACCTTC
-	many	TRBV28	TRBJ2-7	CASKAKVPYEQYF	TGTGCCAGCAAGGCTAAGGTCCCCTACGAGCAGTACTTC
-	-	TRBV9	TRBJ2-5	CASSVGAYQETQYF	TGTGCCAGCAGCGTAGGGGCGTATCAAGAGACCCAGTACTTC
-	few	TRBV7-2	TRBJ2-1	CASSLMEGSEQFF	TGTGCCAGCAGCTTAATGGAGGGATCTGAGCAGTTCTTC
TRBD1	many	TRBV6-2/TRBV6-3	TRBJ1-2	CASSYEGTGSYGYTF	TGTGCCAGCAGTTATGAAGGGACAGGGTCCTATGGCTACACCTTC
-	few	TRBV29-1	TRBJ2-3	CSVDTGTDTQYF	TGCAGCGTTGACACTGGCACAGATACGCAGTATTTT
-	-	TRBV14	TRBJ2-1	CASSQEFLALRNEQFF	TGTGCCAGCAGCCAAGAGTTTTTGGCGTTGCGCAATGAGCAGTTCTTC
TRBD1	many	TRBV28	TRBJ2-7	CASSFTGVGYEQYF	TGTGCCAGCAGTTTCACAGGGGTTGGCTACGAGCAGTACTTC